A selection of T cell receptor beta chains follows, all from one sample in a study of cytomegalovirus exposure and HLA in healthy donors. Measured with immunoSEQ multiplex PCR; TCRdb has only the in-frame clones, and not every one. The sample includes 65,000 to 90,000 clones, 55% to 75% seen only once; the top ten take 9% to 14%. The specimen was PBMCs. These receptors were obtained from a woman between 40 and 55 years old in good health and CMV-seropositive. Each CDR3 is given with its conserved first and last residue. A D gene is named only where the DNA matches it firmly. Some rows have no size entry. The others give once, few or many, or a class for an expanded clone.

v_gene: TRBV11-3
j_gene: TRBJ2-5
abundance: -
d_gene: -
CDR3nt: TGTGCCAGCAGCTTGCGTGTCGGGGATGGGCAAACCCAGTACTTC
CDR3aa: CASSLRVGDGQTQYF

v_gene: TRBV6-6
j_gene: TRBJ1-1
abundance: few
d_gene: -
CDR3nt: TGTGCCAGCAGTTACTCGACAAACACTGAAGCTTTCTTT
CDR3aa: CASSYSTNTEAFF

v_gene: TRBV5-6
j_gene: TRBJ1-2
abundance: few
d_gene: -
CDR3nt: TGTGCCAGCAGCTTATTCTTTGCCTCAGGGGATGGGGGCTACACCTTC
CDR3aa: CASSLFFASGDGGYTF

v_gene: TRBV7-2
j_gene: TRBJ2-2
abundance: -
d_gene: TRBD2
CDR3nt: TGTGCCAGCAGCTTGAGCGGGGGGATCACCGGGGAGCTGTTTTTT
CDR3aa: CASSLSGGITGELFF

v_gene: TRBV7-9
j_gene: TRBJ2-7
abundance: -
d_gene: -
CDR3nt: TGTGCCAGCAGCTTGAATCAGGGCAGCTACGAGCAGTACTTC
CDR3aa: CASSLNQGSYEQYF

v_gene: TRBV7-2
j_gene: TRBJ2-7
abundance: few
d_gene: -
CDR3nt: TGTGCCAGCGGGCTCCAATCCTACGAGCAGTACTTC
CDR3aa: CASGLQSYEQYF

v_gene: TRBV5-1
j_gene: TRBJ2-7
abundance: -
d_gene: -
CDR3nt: TGCGCCAGCAGCTTGGTGGTGGTAGGAGGCGACGAGCAGTACTTC
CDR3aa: CASSLVVVGGDEQYF

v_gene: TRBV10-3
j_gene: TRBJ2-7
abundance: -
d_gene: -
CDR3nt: TGTGCCATCAGTGAGAAGGGGGCGCTGACTAGTGAGCAGTACTTC
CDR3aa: CAISEKGALTSEQYF

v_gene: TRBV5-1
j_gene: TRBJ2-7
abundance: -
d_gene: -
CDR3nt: TGCGCCAGCAGCTTGCAGGGAACCAGCGAGCAGTACTTC
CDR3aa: CASSLQGTSEQYF

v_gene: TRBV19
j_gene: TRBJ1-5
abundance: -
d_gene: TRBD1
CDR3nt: TGTGCCAGCCGAACAGGGGTGCCACATCAGCCCCAGCATTTT
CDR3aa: CASRTGVPHQPQHF

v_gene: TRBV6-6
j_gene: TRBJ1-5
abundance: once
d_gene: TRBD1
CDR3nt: TGTGCCAGCAGTTACAAGGACAGGGATAGCAATCAGCCCCAGCATTTT
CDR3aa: CASSYKDRDSNQPQHF

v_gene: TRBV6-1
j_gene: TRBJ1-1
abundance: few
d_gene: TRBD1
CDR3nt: TGTGCCAGCAGTAGTGACAGGGTTAACACTGAAGCTTTCTTT
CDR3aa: CASSSDRVNTEAFF

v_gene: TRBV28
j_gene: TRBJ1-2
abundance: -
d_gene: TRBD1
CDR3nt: TGTGCCAGCTCATGGGGGACAGCCCGAAACTATGGCTACACCTTC
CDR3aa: CASSWGTARNYGYTF

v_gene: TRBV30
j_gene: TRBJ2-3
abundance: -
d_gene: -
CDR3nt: TGTGCCTGGAGACTGATAGATACGCAGTATTTT
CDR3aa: CAWRLIDTQYF

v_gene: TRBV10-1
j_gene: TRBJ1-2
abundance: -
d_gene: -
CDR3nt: TGCGCCAGCAGTGATCAGATTAACTATGGCTACACCTTC
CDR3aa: CASSDQINYGYTF

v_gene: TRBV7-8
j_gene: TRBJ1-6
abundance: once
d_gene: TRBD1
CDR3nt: TGTGCCAGCAGCTTAGGTAACAGGGGGAACTCACCCCTCCACTTT
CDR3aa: CASSLGNRGNSPLHF

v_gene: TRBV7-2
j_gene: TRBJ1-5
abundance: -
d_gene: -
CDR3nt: TGTGCCAGCAGCTCAGACAGAGACAATCAGCCCCAGCATTTT
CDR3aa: CASSSDRDNQPQHF

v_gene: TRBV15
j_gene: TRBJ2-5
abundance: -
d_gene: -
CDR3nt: TGTGCCACCAGCAGAGAGGCCAGGGAATGGGTGACCCAGTACTTC
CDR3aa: CATSREAREWVTQYF

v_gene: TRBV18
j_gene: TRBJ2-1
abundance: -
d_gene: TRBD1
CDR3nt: TGTGCCAGCTCACAACAGGGGAGTGGAGACAATGAGCAGTTCTTC
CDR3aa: CASSQQGSGDNEQFF

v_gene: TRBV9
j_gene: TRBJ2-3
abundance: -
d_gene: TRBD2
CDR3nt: TGTGCCAGCAGCGTCCTCCCGACGAGACTAGCGTTAACAGATACGCAGTATTTT
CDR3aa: CASSVLPTRLALTDTQYF

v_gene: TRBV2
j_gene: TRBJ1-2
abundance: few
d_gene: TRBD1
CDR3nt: TGTGCCAGCTATGGAACGGGACAGGGGAGCTATGGCTACACCTTC
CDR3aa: CASYGTGQGSYGYTF

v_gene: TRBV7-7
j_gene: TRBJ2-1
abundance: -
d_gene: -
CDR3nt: TGTGCCAGCAGCTTAGACAGGGCTTACAATGAGCAGTTCTTC
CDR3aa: CASSLDRAYNEQFF

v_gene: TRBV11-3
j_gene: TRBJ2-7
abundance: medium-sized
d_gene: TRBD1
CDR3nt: TGTGCCAGCAGCCCCCGGGACAGCTCCTACGAGCAGTACTTC
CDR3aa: CASSPRDSSYEQYF

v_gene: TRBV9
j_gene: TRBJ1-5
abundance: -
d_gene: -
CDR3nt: TGTGCCAGCAGCGTAGGACAGGCTAGCAATCAGCCCCAGCATTTT
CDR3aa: CASSVGQASNQPQHF

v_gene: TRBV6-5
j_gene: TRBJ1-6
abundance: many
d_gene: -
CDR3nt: TGTGCCAGCAGTCACCGGGACATTTCTTCACCCCTCCACTTT
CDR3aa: CASSHRDISSPLHF

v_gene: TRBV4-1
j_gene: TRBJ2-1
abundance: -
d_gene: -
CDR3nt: TGCGCCAGCAGCCAAGCCCCGACACAAGCTTACAATGAGCAGTTCTTC
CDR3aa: CASSQAPTQAYNEQFF

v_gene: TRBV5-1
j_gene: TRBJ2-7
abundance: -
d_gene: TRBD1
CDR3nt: TGCGCCAGCAGGAGTCGGGACAGGTACGAGCAGTACTTC
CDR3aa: CASRSRDRYEQYF

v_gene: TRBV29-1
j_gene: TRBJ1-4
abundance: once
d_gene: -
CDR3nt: TGCAGCGCCGGAGAGGCTAATGAAAAACTGTTTTTT
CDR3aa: CSAGEANEKLFF

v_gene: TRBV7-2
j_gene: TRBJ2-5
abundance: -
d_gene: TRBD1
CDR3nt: TGTGCCAGCAGCTTAGTGGACAGGGGGAGGCAAGAGACCCAGTACTTC
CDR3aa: CASSLVDRGRQETQYF

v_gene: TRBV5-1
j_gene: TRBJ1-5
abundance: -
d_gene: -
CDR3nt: TGCGCCAGCAGCTTGGCCGGGGGGCAGCCCCAGCATTTT
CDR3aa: CASSLAGGQPQHF

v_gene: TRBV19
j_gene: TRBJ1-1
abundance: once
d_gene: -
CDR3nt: TGTGCCAGTAGTATGGGCCGCTTCGACACTGAAGCTTTCTTT
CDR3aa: CASSMGRFDTEAFF

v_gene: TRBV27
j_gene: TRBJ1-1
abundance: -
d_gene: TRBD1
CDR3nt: TGTGCCAGCTCCCGGACAGGCACCACTGAAGCTTTCTTT
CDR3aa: CASSRTGTTEAFF

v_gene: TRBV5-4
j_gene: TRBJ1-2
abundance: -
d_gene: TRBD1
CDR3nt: TGTGCCAGCAGCAATCGGGACAGGGGATTCGGCTACACCTTC
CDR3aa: CASSNRDRGFGYTF

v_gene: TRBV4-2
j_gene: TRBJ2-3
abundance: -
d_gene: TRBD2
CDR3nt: TGTGCCAGCAGCCCCCTTGGAGCGGGGGGTACAGATACGCAGTATTTT
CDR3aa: CASSPLGAGGTDTQYF